The clone carrying this T cell receptor (beta chain) has a handful of counts. This specimen belongs to a study of identical twins. Germline trimming cut 3 bases from V and 0 bases from J; bases unmatched to any gene: 3. The CDR3 is 17 residues long. Germline loops: CDR1 SGHRS, CDR2 YFSETQ. TCRdb reprocessed the 5' RACE reads via MiXCR and lists one record per CDR3 protein. Of about 460,000 distinct CDR3 sequences in the sample, about 14% were seen once. The sample was also linked to a second study, of yellow fever vaccine responses in identical twins.

Sequencing was performed on CD4+ T cells sorted from blood. The rearrangement uses TRBV5-1 and TRBJ2-2; TRBD2 aligns across 12 bases. The sequence derives from a woman aged 18-30 years in good health. CDR3 bases: TGCGCCAGCAGCTCTGGACTAGCGGGGTCGAACACCGGGGAGCTGTTTTTT. It encodes CASSSGLAGSNTGELFF.